The rows below give T cell receptor beta chains drawn from one sample of a study of beta chain features in type 1 diabetes. Sequencing used immunoSEQ multiplex PCR; TCRdb keeps in-frame clones, though not all of them. Among over 500,000 clones listed, less than 20% were seen once. What was sequenced was naive CD4+ T cells from blood. The receptors stem from a man aged 18 to 30 in good health. Both conserved end residues are part of each CDR3. The order of the fields is V gene, J gene, clone size, D gene, CDR3 DNA, CDR3 protein. A D gene is named only where the DNA matches it firmly. Only some rows state a clone size, as once, few, many or a class for expanded clones.

TRBV5-1	TRBJ1-5	few	.	TGCGCCAGCAGCTTGGAAGGGGGGAACCAGCCCCAGCATTTT	CASSLEGGNQPQHF
TRBV9	TRBJ2-5	few	TRBD1	TGTGCCAGCAGCGTAAACCCACGGGGTGCAGGGGGAGAGACCCAGTACTTC	CASSVNPRGAGGETQYF
TRBV9	TRBJ2-1	.	TRBD2	TGTGCCAGCAGCGCTCCGGGACTAGCGGGAGTCAATGAGCAGTTCTTC	CASSAPGLAGVNEQFF
TRBV28	TRBJ2-1	few	.	TGTGCCAGCAGTTTAACTACTAACAATGAGCAGTTCTTC	CASSLTTNNEQFF
TRBV19	TRBJ1-1	few	.	TGTGCCAGTAGTATACAGGAGAACACTGAAGCTTTCTTT	CASSIQENTEAFF
TRBV12-5	TRBJ2-1	few	TRBD1	TGTGCTAGTGCTGGGCAGGGGGCTTCCTACAATGAGCAGTTCTTC	CASAGQGASYNEQFF
TRBV7-9	TRBJ2-7	.	TRBD1	TGTGCCAGCAGCTTTCGACAGGGTATAATTCCTGGCGAGCAGTACTTC	CASSFRQGIIPGEQYF
TRBV2	TRBJ2-1	few	TRBD2	TGTGCCAGCAGAGTTTCCACTAGCGGGAGGGACAATGAGCAGTTCTTC	CASRVSTSGRDNEQFF
TRBV6-5	TRBJ2-1	.	.	TGTGCCAGCAGTTTGACAGTAGCACCCTACAATGAGCAGTTCTTC	CASSLTVAPYNEQFF
TRBV7-9	TRBJ2-5	few	.	TGTGCCAGCAGCTCCCGTCTGACAGGCCAAGAGACCCAGTACTTC	CASSSRLTGQETQYF
TRBV19	TRBJ1-1	few	.	TGTGCCAGTAGTATAGTACTTCGAGGGACTGAAGCTTTCTTT	CASSIVLRGTEAFF
TRBV7-2	TRBJ1-3	.	.	TGTGCCAGCAGCTTATCAGGGCTGGGAAACACCATATATTTT	CASSLSGLGNTIYF
TRBV4-3	TRBJ2-7	.	TRBD1	TGCGCCAGCAGCCAAGGCGCCCAACAGGACAGGGACGAGCAGTACTTC	CASSQGAQQDRDEQYF
TRBV5-1	TRBJ2-5	.	.	TGCGCCAGCAGCTTGTCGGGTACCCAGTACTTC	CASSLSGTQYF
TRBV7-6	TRBJ2-1	few	TRBD1	TGTGCCAGCAGCCCGGGACAGACCTTAAATGAGCAGTTCTTC	CASSPGQTLNEQFF
TRBV5-4	TRBJ2-1	few	.	TGTGCCAGCAGGGAAATCTCGTCCAGGGTCAATGAGCAGTTCTTC	CASREISSRVNEQFF
TRBV6-6	TRBJ2-1	.	TRBD2	TGTGCCAGCAGTTGGACTAGCGGGAGTGGTGAGCAGTTCTTC	CASSWTSGSGEQFF
TRBV29-1	TRBJ2-1	few	.	TGCAGCGTTGGGTACAATGAGCAGTTCTTC	CSVGYNEQFF
TRBV6-1	TRBJ1-4	.	TRBD1	TGTGCCAGCAGTGAGACCCCCGGGACAGGGGGCTTTCCCTTCTTT	CASSETPGTGGFPFF
TRBV4-1	TRBJ2-1	.	TRBD1	TGCGCCAGCAGCAAGACAGGGGGCCCCTACAATGAGCAGTTCTTC	CASSKTGGPYNEQFF
TRBV5-1	TRBJ2-7	.	.	TGCGCCAGCAGCCAAAACTACGAGCAGTACTTC	CASSQNYEQYF
TRBV4-3	TRBJ2-7	.	TRBD1	TGCGCCAGCAGCCGGAAGGTCATGGGACAGGGAACAAACGAGCAGTACTTC	CASSRKVMGQGTNEQYF
TRBV28	TRBJ2-7	few	.	TGTGCCAGCAGGCTACTCGGGAGCTACGAGCAGTACTTC	CASRLLGSYEQYF
TRBV28	TRBJ2-2	.	TRBD1	TGTGCCAGCAGGGCCCTGGACAGGGAGTCCGGGGAGCTGTTTTTT	CASRALDRESGELFF